Sequencing of this TCR beta chain was carried out in a study of T-cell reconstitution after alpha-beta-depleted transplantation in children. For TCRbeta, the library was prepared with unique molecular identifiers. TCRdb recomputed calls from the PCR reads with MiXCR, one row per CDR3 protein. The sample gives roughly 82,000 distinct CDR3 sequences, approximately 14% of which show up once; less than 35% is in the top ten. The CDR3 has 15 amino acids. The germline gives CDR1 SGHRS, CDR2 YFSETQ. V dropped 4 bases and J dropped 1 base, with 12 bases sitting between them. The chain employs TRBV5-1 and TRBJ2-1; perhaps TRBD1 as D (5 bases). The sequence was collected from a male patient aged 2 to 9 who had a stem cell transplant for acute lymphoblastic leukemia, so the T cells may come from the graft donor. Source: PBMCs, mostly from graft donor cells, taken 180 days after TCRalphabeta/CD19-depleted stem cell transplant. CDR3 residues: CASSRQQPSYNEQFF. CDR3 DNA: TGCGCCAGCAGCCGACAGCAACCGTCCTACAATGAGCAGTTCTTC.